The 30 T cell receptor beta chains below were found in one sample sequenced in a study of blood T cell repertoires in COVID-19. The assay was immunoSEQ multiplex PCR, and TCRdb's table has in-frame clones only and misses some. The sample consists of 190,000 or so clones, around nine tenths of them appearing once. What was sequenced was peripheral blood. These receptors were taken from a man between 35 and 55 years old with acute or convalescent COVID-19.

The chain uses TRBV11-2 and TRBJ2-1; 8 bases are shared with TRBD1. J lost 2 bases, V lost 5 bases, and 5 bases had no gene match. This CDR3 comprises 15 residues. In germline, CDR1 is SGHAT, CDR2 FQNNGV. This chain's CDR3 is CASSPRQGTYNEQFF. The DNA of the CDR3 is TGTGCCAGCAGCCCCCGACAGGGGACCTACAATGAGCAGTTCTTC.

This chain uses TRBV18 with TRBJ1-4; D gene uncertain. The germline V gene encodes CDR1 KGHSH and CDR2 LQKENI. V dropped 1 base and J dropped 4 bases, with 10 bases sitting between them. This CDR3 has 15 amino acids. CDR3 coding DNA: TGTGCCAGCTCACCACGGCGGGGAAATAATGAAAAACTGTTTTTT. As protein: CASSPRRGNNEKLFF.

The V and J genes are TRBV9 and TRBJ2-3, with 7 bases that match TRBD2. CDR1 and CDR2 (germline): SGDLS, YYNGEE. The CDR3 has 15 residues. The V segment lost 0 bases and the J segment 6 bases; nucleotides outside the gene matches: 7. CDR3 sequence reads: CASSVDGRGLDTQYF. CDR3 bases: TGTGCCAGCAGCGTAGACGGGCGGGGGTTGGATACGCAGTATTTT.

This chain uses TRBV15 with TRBJ1-3; TRBD1 might be the D (5 bases). Trimming took 3 bases from V and 0 from J, leaving 12 bases between them. The CDR3 extends over 16 amino acids. Germline assignment: CDR1 LNHNV and CDR2 YYDKDF (reference sequence). In DNA, the CDR3 is TGTGCCACCAGCAGGGGGGGAGATATCTCTGGAAACACCATATATTTT. Residues: CATSRGGDISGNTIYF. Supplemented by reference TRBV15 and TRBJ1-3, the full variable domain reads DAMVIQNPRYQVTQFGKPVTLSCSQTLNHNVMYWYQQKSSQAPKLLFHYYDKDFNNEADTPDNFQSRRPNTSFCFLDIRSPGLGDTAMYLCATSRGGDISGNTIYFGEGSWLTVV.

This clone was detected only a few times. The V gene is TRBV7-9, the J gene TRBJ1-1; TRBD1 matches at 9 bases. Per the germline V gene, CDR1 is SEHNR and CDR2 is FQNEAQ (reference sequence). V gave up 4 bases and J gave up 1 base; unmatched junction bases: 10. This CDR3 is built from 17 residues. CDR3 amino acids: CASSYKQWGQGNTEAFF. DNA of the CDR3: TGTGCCAGCAGCTACAAACAATGGGGACAGGGGAACACTGAAGCTTTCTTT.

The chain combines TRBV3-1 (or the pseudogene TRBV3-2) with TRBJ2-1, with a weak D call TRBD2 (6 bases). CDR1 LGHDT and CDR2 YNNKEL come from the germline V gene (reference sequence). The CDR3 runs to 16 residues. V lost 4 bases and J lost 0, with 13 bases in between. CDR3 loop: CASSRAGGGSYNEQFF. DNA for the CDR3: TGTGCCAGCAGCCGAGCCGGGGGTGGCTCCTACAATGAGCAGTTCTTC.

The chain combines TRBV28 with TRBJ1-6; TRBD1 might be the D (6 bases). CDR3 size: 13 residues. Germline V gene lookup returns CDR1 MDHEN and CDR2 SYDVKM. Trimming stripped 5 bases from V and 14 bases from J, with 16 bases between. For the CDR3, the DNA is TGTGCCAGCAGTCTCTCGACAGGTATAACCCTCCACTTT. Its translation: CASSLSTGITLHF.

The chain joins TRBV4-3 to TRBJ2-2; 11 nucleotides match TRBD1. Germline assignment: CDR1 LGHNA and CDR2 YSLEER. The trim removed 1 base at V and 4 bases at J, leaving 8 bases unmatched. The CDR3 totals 18 residues. CDR3 nucleotides: TGCGCCAGCAGCCAAGGGACAGGGGGCGGCCGCGGCACCGGGGAGCTGTTTTTT. It codes for CASSQGTGGGRGTGELFF.

The rearrangement joins TRBV10-3 to TRBJ1-1; 11 nucleotides agree with TRBD1. Germline V gene lookup returns CDR1 ENHRY and CDR2 SYGVKD. CDR3 length: 15 residues. V gave up 8 bases and J gave up 2 bases; unmatched junction bases: 7. For the CDR3, the DNA is TGTGCCATCCGGGAGGGACAGGGGGTTAACACTGAAGCTTTCTTT. It yields the protein CAIREGQGVNTEAFF.

V usage is TRBV5-1 and J usage is TRBJ2-5; D remains ambiguous. The CDR3 has 12 amino acids. In germline, CDR1 is SGHRS, CDR2 YFSETQ. V lost 0 bases, J lost 7 bases, and 7 bases lay in between. The CDR3 DNA follows: TGCGCCAGCAGCTTGGAGCCCGGGACCCAGTACTTC. Translating it yields CASSLEPGTQYF.

This clone was seen only once. This chain links TRBV5-1 with TRBJ2-5, with D possibly TRBD1 on 5 matching bases. Per germline, CDR1 SGHRS and CDR2 YFSETQ. Between the trimmed V and J ends, which lost 2 bases and 4 bases, there was a span of 15 bases. This CDR3 is 15 amino acids long. The chain's CDR3 is CASSFPGRVGETQYF. The CDR3 bases are TGCGCCAGCAGCTTCCCAGGCAGGGTGGGAGAGACCCAGTACTTC.

The chain has TRBV7-2 and TRBJ1-2, with D possibly TRBD1 on 5 matching bases. Germline V gene data show CDR1 as SGHTA and CDR2 as FQGNSA. This CDR3 has 15 residues. V was pared by 4 bases and J by 10 bases, with 22 bases between. The CDR3 nucleotides read TGTGCCAGCAGCTCCAGTTTGGGGCTGGCTCGGATCTACACCTTC. Translation gives CASSSSLGLARIYTF.

This chain links TRBV6-5 with TRBJ1-3, with D possibly being TRBD1 (6 bases). Germline assignment: CDR1 MNHEY and CDR2 SVGAGI. V was trimmed by 5 bases and J by 4 bases, leaving 12 bases between them. This CDR3 region has 14 residues. The CDR3 spells CASSPQGYGNTIYF. Here the CDR3 DNA reads TGTGCCAGCAGTCCCCAGGGGTACGGAAACACCATATATTTT.

This rearrangement joins TRBV27 to TRBJ2-1; 8 bases match TRBD1. The V and J ends lost 4 bases and 5 bases, in that order; junction bases with no gene match: 7. Germline lookup yields CDR1 MNHEY and CDR2 SMNVEV (reference sequence). CDR3 length: 15 residues. The CDR3: CASSSTGDYDNEQFF. The CDR3 DNA reads as TGTGCCAGCAGTTCGACAGGGGATTACGACAATGAGCAGTTCTTC.

This clone was detected a few times. This CDR3 is CASSPLAENYEQFF. As DNA, the CDR3 is TGTGCCAGCAGCCCTCTCGCGGAGAACTATGAGCAGTTCTTC. The chain couples TRBV4-2 to TRBJ2-1; no clear D. Germline values: CDR1 LGHNA, CDR2 YNFKEQ. V lost 4 bases and J lost 8, with 15 bases in between. There are 14 residues in the CDR3.

The chain has TRBV5-1 and TRBJ1-6; no clear D. The CDR3 sequence is 13 residues long. Germline CDR1 and CDR2: SGHRS and YFSETQ. The V gene lost 5 bases and the J gene lost 4 bases, with 7 bases spanning the gap. Here the CDR3 DNA reads TGCGCCAGCAGAGACACTTATAATTCACCCCTCCACTTT. This codes for CASRDTYNSPLHF.

This clone has more than one count but fewer than ten. The V call is TRBV11-2, the J call TRBJ1-1; 10 bases are shared with TRBD1. In germline, CDR1 is SGHAT, CDR2 FQNNGV. The CDR3 is 13 residues long. With 3 bases clipped from V and 9 bases from J, the junction kept 4 bases outside the gene matches. The CDR3 is CASSFDRGQKAFF. The CDR3 DNA reads as TGTGCCAGCAGCTTCGACAGGGGGCAAAAAGCTTTCTTT.

The J gene is TRBJ1-4, the V gene TRBV10-2; tentative D call: TRBD1 (6 bases). CDR1 and CDR2 (germline): WSHSY, SAAADI. The CDR3 is 15 amino acids. The ends were cut back, 0 bases at V and 8 bases at J, with 13 bases in the middle. The CDR3 DNA follows: TGCGCCAGCAGTGAGTCACCACAGGGTGGCGAAAAACTGTTTTTT. It specifies CASSESPQGGEKLFF.

This chain connects TRBV28 to TRBJ2-5; TRBD1 is a possible D gene (5 bases). The CDR3 length is 12 residues. Trimming removed 2 bases at V and 9 bases at J, with 10 bases between. The germline V gene has CDR1 MDHEN and CDR2 SYDVKM. In DNA, the CDR3 is TGTGCCAGCAGTTTAAGACAGTCGGCCCAGTACTTC. Amino acids: CASSLRQSAQYF.

This chain uses TRBV7-2 with TRBJ2-3, with 10 bases aligning to TRBD2. The V and J ends lost 2 bases and 3 bases, in that order; junction bases with no gene match: 2. From germline, CDR1 is SGHTA and CDR2 FQGNSA. This CDR3 region has 15 residues. The CDR3 loop reads CASSLSGGATDTQYF. The CDR3 DNA reads TGTGCCAGCAGCTTAAGCGGGGGGGCGACAGATACGCAGTATTTT.

This sequence joins TRBV9 and TRBJ2-3; unclear D gene. The ends were cut back, 2 bases at V and 0 bases at J, with 10 bases in the middle. The germline V gene encodes CDR1 SGDLS and CDR2 YYNGEE. The CDR3 is 15 residues long. The CDR3 DNA reads TGTGCCAGCAGCGTCGGTCCGACTAGCACAGATACGCAGTATTTT. It encodes CASSVGPTSTDTQYF.

This clone was counted a few times. The V and J genes are TRBV6-5 and TRBJ1-2, with a tentative D call TRBD1 (6 bases). The germline CDR1 and CDR2 sequences are MNHEY and SVGAGI. The V end was cut by 5 bases, the J end by 7 bases, with 14 bases between. The CDR3 is 13 amino acids. The CDR3 DNA sequence: TGTGCCAGCAGTAGAACAGGGTTGGCTGGCTACACCTTC. This gives the protein CASSRTGLAGYTF.

This clone was seen only once. V and J are TRBV6-5 and TRBJ2-2, with D possibly matching TRBD1 (6 bases). Germline V lookup: CDR1 MNHEY, CDR2 SVGAGI. There are 15 residues in the CDR3. Trimming shortened V by 0 bases and J by 4 bases, and 9 bases separated the two germline ends. CDR3 residues: CASSYSGAATGELFF. The CDR3 DNA is TGTGCCAGCAGTTACTCGGGGGCGGCCACCGGGGAGCTGTTTTTT.

In DNA form, the CDR3 reads TGTGCCAGCAGCACCGGACAGGGGGCTTTAGAGACCCAGTACTTC. Encoded protein: CASSTGQGALETQYF. This chain uses TRBV13 with TRBJ2-5; 11 bases agree with TRBD1. J was trimmed by 4 bases and V by 5 bases; bases with no gene match: 6. The CDR3 extends over 15 amino acids. The germline V gene has CDR1 PRHDT and CDR2 FYEKMQ (reference sequence).

This chain uses TRBV3-1 (or the pseudogene TRBV3-2) with TRBJ1-3; no reliable D call. Trimming took off 0 bases at V and 5 bases at J, with 5 bases between the two ends. There are 13 residues in the CDR3. Germline CDR1 is LGHDT and CDR2 is YNNKEL (reference sequence). CDR3 sequence (DNA): TGTGCCAGCAGCCAAGATCTTAGAAACACCATATATTTT. Translation gives CASSQDLRNTIYF.

This clone was seen just once. The J gene is TRBJ2-1, the V gene TRBV9; the match to TRBD2 covers 12 bases. J was trimmed by 6 bases and V by 0 bases; bases with no gene match: 4. The CDR3 totals 16 residues. Looked up from germline, CDR1 is SGDLS and CDR2 is YYNGEE. CDR3 in amino acids: CASSVDASGGANEQFF. CDR3 DNA sequence: TGTGCCAGCAGCGTAGACGCTAGCGGGGGGGCCAATGAGCAGTTCTTC.

The chain joins TRBV27 to TRBJ2-3; 11 nucleotides line up with TRBD2. This CDR3 is 16 amino acids long. The V gene's germline CDR1 is MNHEY and CDR2 SMNVEV (reference sequence). Trimming removed 6 bases from V and 8 bases from J; junction bases left unmatched: 13. CDR3 region: CASSSRLAGPRRTQYF. The CDR3 DNA follows: TGTGCCAGCAGCAGCCGACTAGCGGGGCCCCGTCGTACGCAGTATTTT.

This clone has just a few counts. The chain uses TRBV6-5 and TRBJ1-6, with D tentatively TRBD1 (6 bases). Deletions cut 2 bases from V and 5 bases from J, with 13 bases between. Per the germline V gene, CDR1 is MNHEY and CDR2 is SVGAGI. The CDR3 is 16 residues long. The CDR3 loop is CASSYTGILDNSPLHF. DNA for the CDR3: TGTGCCAGCAGTTACACAGGGATTTTGGATAATTCACCCCTCCACTTT.

CDR3 coding DNA: TGCGCCAGCAGCTTGGCGGGGGACACTGAAGCTTTCTTT. It encodes CASSLAGDTEAFF. This chain uses TRBV5-1 with TRBJ1-1; tentative D call: TRBD1 (5 bases). Trimming cost V 0 bases and J 3 bases, with 6 bases left between them. CDR1 SGHRS and CDR2 YFSETQ come from the germline V gene. The CDR3 sequence is 13 residues long.

The J gene is TRBJ1-2, the V gene TRBV7-8, with 10 bases that match TRBD1. Looked up from germline, CDR1 is SGHVS and CDR2 is FQNEAQ. V was clipped by 2 bases and J by 5 bases; unmatched bases: 20. The CDR3 length is 20 residues. Here the CDR3 reads CASSLSIFGTGVFGLYGYTF. The CDR3 DNA reads TGTGCCAGCAGCTTAAGTATCTTCGGGACAGGGGTTTTTGGATTGTATGGCTACACCTTC. The whole variable domain, filled in from reference TRBV7-8 and TRBJ1-2, reads GAGVSQSPRYKVAKRGQDVALRCDPISGHVSLFWYQQALGQGPEFLTYFQNEAQLDKSGLPSDRFFAERPEGSVSTLKIQRTQQEDSAVYLCASSLSIFGTGVFGLYGYTFGSGTRLTVV.